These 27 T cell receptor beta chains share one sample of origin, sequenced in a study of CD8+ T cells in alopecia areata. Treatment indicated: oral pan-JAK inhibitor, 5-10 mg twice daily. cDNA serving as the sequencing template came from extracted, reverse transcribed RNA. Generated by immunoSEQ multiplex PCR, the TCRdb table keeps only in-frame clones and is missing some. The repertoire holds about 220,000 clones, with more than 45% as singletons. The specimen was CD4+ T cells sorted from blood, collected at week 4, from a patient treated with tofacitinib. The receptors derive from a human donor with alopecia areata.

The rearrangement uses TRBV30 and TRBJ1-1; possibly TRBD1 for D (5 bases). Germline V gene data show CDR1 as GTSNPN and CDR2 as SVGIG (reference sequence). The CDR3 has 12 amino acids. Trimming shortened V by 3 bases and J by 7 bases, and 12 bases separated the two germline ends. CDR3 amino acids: CAWSGQFGEAFF. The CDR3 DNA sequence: TGTGCCTGGAGCGGACAATTCGGTGAAGCTTTCTTT.

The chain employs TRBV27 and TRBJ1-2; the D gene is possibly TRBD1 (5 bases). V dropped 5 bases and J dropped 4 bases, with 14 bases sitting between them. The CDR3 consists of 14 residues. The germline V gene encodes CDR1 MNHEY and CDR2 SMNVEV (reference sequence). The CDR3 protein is CASSQEGRSYGYTF. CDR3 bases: TGTGCCAGCAGTCAGGAGGGACGAAGCTATGGCTACACCTTC.

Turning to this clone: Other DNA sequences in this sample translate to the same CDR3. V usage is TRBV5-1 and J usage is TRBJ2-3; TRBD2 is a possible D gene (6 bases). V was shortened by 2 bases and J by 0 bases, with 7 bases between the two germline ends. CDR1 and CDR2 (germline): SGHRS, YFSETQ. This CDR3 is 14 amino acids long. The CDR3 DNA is TGCGCCAGCAGCTTAGGGACTAGCACAGATACGCAGTATTTT. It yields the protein CASSLGTSTDTQYF. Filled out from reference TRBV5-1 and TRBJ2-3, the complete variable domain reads KAGVTQTPRYLIKTRGQQVTLSCSPISGHRSVSWYQQTPGQGLQFLFEYFSETQRNKGNFPGRFSGRQFSNSRSEMNVSTLELGDSALYLCASSLGTSTDTQYFGPGTRLTVL.

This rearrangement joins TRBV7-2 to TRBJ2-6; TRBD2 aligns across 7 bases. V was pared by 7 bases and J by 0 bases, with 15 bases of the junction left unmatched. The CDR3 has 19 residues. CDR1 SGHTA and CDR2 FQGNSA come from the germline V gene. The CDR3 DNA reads TGTGCCAGCACCCGCCGGTCTGGGGGGGAAAGCTCTGGGGCCAACGTCCTGACTTTC. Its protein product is CASTRRSGGESSGANVLTF.

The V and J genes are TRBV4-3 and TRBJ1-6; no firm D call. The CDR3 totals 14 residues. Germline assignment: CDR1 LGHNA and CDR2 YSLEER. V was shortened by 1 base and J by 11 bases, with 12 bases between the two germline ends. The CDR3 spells CASSQGGWPAPLHF. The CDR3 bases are TGCGCCAGCAGCCAAGGTGGGTGGCCAGCACCCCTCCACTTT.

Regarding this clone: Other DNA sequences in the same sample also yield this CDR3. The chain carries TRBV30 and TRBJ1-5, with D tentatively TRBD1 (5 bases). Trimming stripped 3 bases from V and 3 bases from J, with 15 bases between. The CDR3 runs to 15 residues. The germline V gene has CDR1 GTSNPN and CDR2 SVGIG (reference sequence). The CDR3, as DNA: TGTGCCTGGAGCACGGGGCAGGGAGACAATCAGCCCCAGCATTTT. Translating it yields CAWSTGQGDNQPQHF.

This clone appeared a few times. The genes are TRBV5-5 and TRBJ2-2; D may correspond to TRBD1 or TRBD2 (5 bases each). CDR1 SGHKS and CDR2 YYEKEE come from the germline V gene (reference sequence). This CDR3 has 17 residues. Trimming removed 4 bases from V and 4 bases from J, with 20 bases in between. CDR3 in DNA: TGTGCCAGCAGCCCTCAACTCCGGGACCCGGTCACCGGGGAGCTGTTTTTT. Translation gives CASSPQLRDPVTGELFF.

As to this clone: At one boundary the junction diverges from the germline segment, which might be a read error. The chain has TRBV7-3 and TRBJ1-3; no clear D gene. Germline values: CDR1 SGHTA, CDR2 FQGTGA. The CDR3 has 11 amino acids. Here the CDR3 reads CASSFPARVDF. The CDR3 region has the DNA TGTGCCAGCAGCTTCCCTGCTCGGGTGGATTTT.

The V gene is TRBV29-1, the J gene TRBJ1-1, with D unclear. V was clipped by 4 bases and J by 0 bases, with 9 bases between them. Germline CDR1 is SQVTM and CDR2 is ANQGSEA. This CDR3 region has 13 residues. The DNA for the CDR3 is TGCAGCGTTGGTCTATTGATGAACACTGAAGCTTTCTTT. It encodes CSVGLLMNTEAFF.

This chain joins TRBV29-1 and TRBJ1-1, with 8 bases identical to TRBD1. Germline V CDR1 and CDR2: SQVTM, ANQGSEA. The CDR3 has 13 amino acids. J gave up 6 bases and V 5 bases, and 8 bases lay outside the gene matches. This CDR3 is CSVRAGQGSEAFF. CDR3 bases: TGCAGCGTTCGAGCCGGACAGGGTTCTGAAGCTTTCTTT.

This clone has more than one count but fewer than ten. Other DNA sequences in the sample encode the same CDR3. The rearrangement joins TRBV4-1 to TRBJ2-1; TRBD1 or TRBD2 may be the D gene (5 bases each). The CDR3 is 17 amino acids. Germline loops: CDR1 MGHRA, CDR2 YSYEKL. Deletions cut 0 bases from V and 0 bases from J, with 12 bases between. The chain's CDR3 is CASSQEPGRSSYNEQFF. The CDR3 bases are TGCGCCAGCAGCCAAGAACCAGGGAGAAGCTCCTACAATGAGCAGTTCTTC.

The CDR3 loop is CASTQQGPETQYF. The CDR3 nucleotides read TGTGCCAGCACCCAACAGGGGCCGGAGACCCAGTACTTC. J is TRBJ2-5 and V is TRBV6-1, with 7 bases aligning to TRBD1. The CDR3 is 13 residues long. After removal of 7 bases from V and 5 bases from J, the junction contained 7 bases not matched to a gene. The germline V gene encodes CDR1 MNHNS and CDR2 SASEGT.

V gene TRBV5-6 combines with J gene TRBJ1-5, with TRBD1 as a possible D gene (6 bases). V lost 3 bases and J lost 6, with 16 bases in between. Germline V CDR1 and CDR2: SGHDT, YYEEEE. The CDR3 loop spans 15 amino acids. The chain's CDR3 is CASSSSTGTFQPQHF. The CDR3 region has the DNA TGTGCCAGCAGCTCGTCTACAGGGACGTTTCAGCCCCAGCATTTT.

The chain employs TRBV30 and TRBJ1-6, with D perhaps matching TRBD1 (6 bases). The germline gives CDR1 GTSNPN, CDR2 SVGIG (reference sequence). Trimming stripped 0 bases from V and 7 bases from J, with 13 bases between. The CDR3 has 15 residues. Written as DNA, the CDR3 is TGTGCCTGGAGTGTACTGGGGCAGGGGAATTCACCCCTCCACTTT. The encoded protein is CAWSVLGQGNSPLHF. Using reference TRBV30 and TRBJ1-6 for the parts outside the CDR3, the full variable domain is SQTIHQWPATLVQPVGSPLSLECTVEGTSNPNLYWYRQAAGRGLQLLFYSVGIGQISSEVPQNLSASRPQDRQFILSSKKLLLSDSGFYLCAWSVLGQGNSPLHFGNGTRLTVT.

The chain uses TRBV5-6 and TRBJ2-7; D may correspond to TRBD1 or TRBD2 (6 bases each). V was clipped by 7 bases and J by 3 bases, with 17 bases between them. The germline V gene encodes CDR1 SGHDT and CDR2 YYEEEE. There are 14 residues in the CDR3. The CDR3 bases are TGTGCCAGCCCGGCGGGACACCAAAACTACGAGCAGTACTTC. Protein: CASPAGHQNYEQYF.

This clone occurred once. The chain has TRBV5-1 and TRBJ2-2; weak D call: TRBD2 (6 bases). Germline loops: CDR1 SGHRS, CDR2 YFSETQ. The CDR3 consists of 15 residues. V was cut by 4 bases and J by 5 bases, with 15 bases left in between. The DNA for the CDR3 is TGCGCCAGCAGCCCCGGGGGAGGAAGAACCGGGGAGCTGTTTTTT. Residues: CASSPGGGRTGELFF.

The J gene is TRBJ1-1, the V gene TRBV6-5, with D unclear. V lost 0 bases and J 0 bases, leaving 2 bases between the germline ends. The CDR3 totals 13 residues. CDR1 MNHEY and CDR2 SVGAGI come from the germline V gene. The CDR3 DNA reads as TGTGCCAGCAGTTACTCGGTGAACACTGAAGCTTTCTTT. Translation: CASSYSVNTEAFF.

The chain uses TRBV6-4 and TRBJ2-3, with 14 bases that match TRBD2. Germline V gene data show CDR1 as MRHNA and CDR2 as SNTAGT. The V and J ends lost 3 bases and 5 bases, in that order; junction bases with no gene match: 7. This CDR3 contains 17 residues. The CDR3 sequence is CASSEGTSGGYGDTQYF. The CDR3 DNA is TGTGCCAGCAGTGAAGGGACTAGCGGGGGCTATGGAGATACGCAGTATTTT.

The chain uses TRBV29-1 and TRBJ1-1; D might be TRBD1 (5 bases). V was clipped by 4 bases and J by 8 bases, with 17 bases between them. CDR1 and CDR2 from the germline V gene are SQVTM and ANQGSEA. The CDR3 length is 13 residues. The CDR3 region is CSVVLWVGVEAFF. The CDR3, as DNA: TGCAGCGTTGTTCTATGGGTGGGGGTCGAAGCTTTCTTT.

This CDR3 is CAWRVSGGSTSDEQFF. The DNA of the CDR3 is TGTGCCTGGAGGGTGAGCGGGGGGAGTACGTCGGATGAGCAGTTCTTC. The chain recombines TRBV30 with TRBJ2-1, with 9 bases fitting TRBD2. Per germline, CDR1 GTSNPN and CDR2 SVGIG (reference sequence). With V trimmed by 3 bases and J by 8 bases, 14 bases remained unmatched. This CDR3 contains 16 residues.

The CDR3 reads CASSPFGTVNYGYTF. CDR3 DNA sequence: TGTGCCAGCAGCCCTTTCGGGACTGTAAACTATGGCTACACCTTC. The chain joins TRBV11-2 to TRBJ1-2, with a possible D match to TRBD1 (5 bases). The germline V and J ends were trimmed by 5 bases and 2 bases, with 15 bases remaining between them. Germline loops: CDR1 SGHAT, CDR2 FQNNGV. The CDR3 sequence is 15 residues long.

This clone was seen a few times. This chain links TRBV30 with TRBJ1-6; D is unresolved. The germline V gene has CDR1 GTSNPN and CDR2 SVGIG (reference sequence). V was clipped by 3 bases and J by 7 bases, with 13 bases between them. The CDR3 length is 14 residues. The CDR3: CAWRGPQNNSPLHF. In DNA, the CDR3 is TGTGCCTGGAGAGGACCCCAGAACAATTCACCCCTCCACTTT.

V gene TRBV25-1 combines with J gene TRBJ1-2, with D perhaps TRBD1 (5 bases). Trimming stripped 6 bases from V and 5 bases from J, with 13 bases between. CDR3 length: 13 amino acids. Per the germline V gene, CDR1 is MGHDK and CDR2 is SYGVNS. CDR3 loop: CASSETGLYGYTF. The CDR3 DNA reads TGTGCCAGCAGCGAAACGGGACTTTATGGCTACACCTTC.

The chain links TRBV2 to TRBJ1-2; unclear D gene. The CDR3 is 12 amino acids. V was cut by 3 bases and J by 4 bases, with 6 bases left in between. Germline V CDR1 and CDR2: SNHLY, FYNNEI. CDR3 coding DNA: TGTGCCAGCAGTGAGGTGAGCTATGGCTACACCTTC. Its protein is CASSEVSYGYTF.

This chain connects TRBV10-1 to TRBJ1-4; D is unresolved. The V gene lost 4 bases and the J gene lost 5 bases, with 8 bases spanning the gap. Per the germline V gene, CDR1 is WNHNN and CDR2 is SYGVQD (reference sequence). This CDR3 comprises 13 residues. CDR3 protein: CASSATLNEKLFF. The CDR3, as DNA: TGCGCCAGCAGTGCAACCCTAAATGAAAAACTGTTTTTT.

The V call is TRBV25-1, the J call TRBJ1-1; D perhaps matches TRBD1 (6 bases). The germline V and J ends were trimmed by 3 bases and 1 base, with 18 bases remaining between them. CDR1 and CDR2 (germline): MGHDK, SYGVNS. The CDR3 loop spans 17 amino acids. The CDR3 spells CASSELGAVGTNTEAFF. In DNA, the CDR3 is TGTGCCAGCAGTGAGTTGGGGGCGGTGGGAACGAACACTGAAGCTTTCTTT.

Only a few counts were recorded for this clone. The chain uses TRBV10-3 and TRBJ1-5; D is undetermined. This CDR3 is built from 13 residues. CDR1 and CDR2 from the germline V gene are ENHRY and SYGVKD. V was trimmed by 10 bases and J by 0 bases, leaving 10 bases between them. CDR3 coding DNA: TGTGCCACAAGACAATATAGCAATCAGCCCCAGCATTTT. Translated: CATRQYSNQPQHF.